Given below is one TCR beta chain in context. This clonotype was seen ten or more times. Its antigen has not been determined. No much larger clonotype is one base removed from it; base qualities were not supplied. This specimen comes from a study of neurological immune-mediated disorders (dated 2019 in TCRdb). Regarding the study in general: Peripheral blood TCR-beta repertoires from HTLV-I-associated myelopathy (HAM/TSP) patients, multiple sclerosis patients and healthy controls were compared by UMI-based sequencing. Alongside PBMC samples, the set of some 100 TCR-beta libraries contained longitudinal samples, technical triplicates, and paired CD4+ and CD8+ T-cell subsets that had been sorted. The cohort included roughly 71 subjects: 14 with HAM/TSP, some 35 with multiple sclerosis, and roughly 20 healthy controls.

The trim is 0 bases for V and 2 bases for J, with a gap of 11 bases between the germline ends. CDR1 and CDR2 (SGHRS, YFSETQ) derive from the germline V gene. The CDR3 sequence holds 15 residues, the cysteine and phenylalanine included. Here the CDR3 DNA is all that survives: 45 bases in frame from base 1. The healthy controls were volunteers from blood banks in Maryland, USA. Libraries from unsorted PBMCs were made from 2 million PBMCs kept in RNAlater at -80 degrees C until RNA extraction. Peripheral blood was subjected to Ficoll-Hypaque density gradient centrifugation to isolate PBMCs, which were then cryopreserved in liquid nitrogen. cDNA synthesis used template-switch 5'RACE with a primer carrying a 10-nucleotide random unique molecular identifier tagging each TCR transcript. Each sequencing run produced over 160 million TCR-beta sequences covering 15-18 subjects. The RNeasy kit was used for extraction of total RNA. TCR-beta VDJ regions were amplified with primers for the TCR constant region and the 5'RACE anchor, using the KAPA Real-time Library Amplification kit. Sample indexes and Illumina adaptors were added in a first PCR, and a second PCR then increased library yield. The roughly 650 bp TCR product was size-selected on a 2% E-gel SizeSelection system after Ampure bead purification. Before pooling, libraries had their quality checked on a Bioanalyzer, their concentration measured with Qubit, and their quantity determined with the Kapa Library Quantification kit. Libraries were sequenced paired-end 2 x 150 bp on an Illumina HiSeq 2500. To increase sequence diversity, roughly 23-30% phiX was spiked into each library pool. As for the original processing: Quality-filtered reads were processed with the UMI-based MiGEC pipeline, which removed over 80% of raw TCR sequences during error correction. IMGT germline references were used for aligning VDJ genes, and each clonotype was defined as a unique CDR3 amino acid sequence together with its V-J genes. Clonal expansion, Shannon diversity and CDR3 relatedness were evaluated with VDJtools (CalcPairwiseDistances, ClusterSamples), while phylogenetic trees were built in CLCbio workbench. Expanded clones were defined as having at least 8 unique UMIs, based on coefficient-of-variation modelling across technical triplicates. Using fastp at Q25 and MiXCR, TCRdb reprocessed the public reads and kept productive beta chains. Each record represents a unique CDR3 protein, reported with the most common genes and DNA among its rows. The V and J calls follow TCRdb's processing rather than the paper's. Counted in this sample were tens of thousands of distinct CDR3 sequences; about a tenth of them appeared once. Of the sample, 1.8% falls within the top ten clones.

Points the paper makes about the study in general: TCR clonal expansion was highest in HAM/TSP patients and lowest in MS patients, with MS patients falling below even healthy controls. No identical CDR3 amino acid sequences were found to be shared among expanded clones across subjects, suggesting that TCR-beta repertoires were private in all groups.

This sequence uses TRBV5-1 and TRBJ1-2; TRBD1 might be the D gene, on 5 matching bases. This sequence was found in a man aged 35 to 55 in good health. Material: PBMCs. The bases are TGCGCCAGCAGCTTGGGAACGCAGGGAAACTATGGCTACACCTTC. It translates to CASSLGTQGNYGYTF.